The sample holds a few counts of the clone carrying this TCR gamma chain. Its target is unknown. This sample is part of a study of Vδ1+ human thymocytes. Whole-study results and caveats: Thymic TRG and TRD repertoires appeared highly polyclonal, with Gaussian CDR3 length distributions. About 20% of thymic delta-chain sequences were Vdelta2, with few Vdelta3, unlike blood Vdelta1+ controls.

The sorted cells were CD3+ Vdelta1+ Vdelta2- thymocytes from alphabeta-depleted thymus. Purity of the sorted Vdelta1+ thymocytes ranged from 98% to 99.6%. The length of the CDR3 is 14 residues. Germline CDR1 and CDR2: GITISATS and ISYDGTV (reference sequence). The V segment lost 0 bases and the J segment 7 bases; nucleotides outside the gene matches: 9. Sequences come from RNA converted to cDNA by reverse transcription. Pooled V-gene forward primers with one constant-region reverse primer generated the CDR3 amplicons by multiplex PCR. TCRdb reapplied CATT to the multiplex PCR reads. The sample yields 36,000 or so gamma-chain clones, around 20% seen once.

The chain recombines TRGV9 with TRGJ1 or TRGJ2. The sequenced sample consisted of Vdelta1+ gamma-delta thymocytes from the thymus. Subset described: FACS-sorted CD3+ TCRalphabeta- TCRVdelta1+ TCRVdelta2- thymocytes. The sequence came from a girl less than two years old who had congenital heart surgery. In nucleotides, the CDR3 is TGTGCCTTGTGGGAGGTGCCTATGGGATATAAGAAACTCTTT. It is translated as CALWEVPMGYKKLF.